The clone carrying this T cell receptor (beta chain) occurred a few times. What it binds is unknown. These data originate in a study of response to subunit inactivated influenza vaccine. Whole-study findings and limits: Few new T cells, the authors suggested, are recruited by each seasonal influenza vaccination.

The V gene's germline CDR1 is ENHRY and CDR2 SYGVKD. Trimming took off 2 bases at V and 4 bases at J, with 14 bases between the two ends. The CDR3 is made up of 15 amino acids. A single record per CDR3 protein comes from TCRdb applying MiXCR to the RT-PCR reads. Among 400,000 to 550,000 distinct CDR3 sequences listed, 25% were seen once. This chain joins TRBV10-3 and TRBJ1-2; D is ambiguous. Sequencing was performed on CD4+ T cells sorted from PBMCs, taken 5 days after vaccination. The sequence derives from a man between 50 and 59 years old who received an inactivated influenza vaccine. The CDR3 region is CAISEPMVNRYGYTF. The CDR3 DNA reads TGTGCCATCAGTGAGCCAATGGTAAACCGCTATGGCTACACCTTC.